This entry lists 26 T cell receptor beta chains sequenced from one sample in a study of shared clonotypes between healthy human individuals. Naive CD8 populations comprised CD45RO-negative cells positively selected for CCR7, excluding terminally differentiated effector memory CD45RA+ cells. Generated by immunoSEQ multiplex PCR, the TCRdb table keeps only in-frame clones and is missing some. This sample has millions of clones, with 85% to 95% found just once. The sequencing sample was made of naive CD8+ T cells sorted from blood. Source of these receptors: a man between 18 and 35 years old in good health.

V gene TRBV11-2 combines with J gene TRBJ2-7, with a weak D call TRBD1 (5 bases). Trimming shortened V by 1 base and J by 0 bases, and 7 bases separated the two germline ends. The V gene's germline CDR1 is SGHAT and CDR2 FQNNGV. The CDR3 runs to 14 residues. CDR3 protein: CASSLAGYSYEQYF. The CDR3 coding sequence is TGTGCCAGCAGCTTAGCAGGGTACTCCTACGAGCAGTACTTC.

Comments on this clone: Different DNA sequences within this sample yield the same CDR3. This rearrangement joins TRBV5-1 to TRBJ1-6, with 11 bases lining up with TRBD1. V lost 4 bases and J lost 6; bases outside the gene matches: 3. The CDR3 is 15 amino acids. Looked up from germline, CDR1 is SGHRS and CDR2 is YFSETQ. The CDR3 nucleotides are TGCGCCAGCAGCCCCGGGACAGGGGGTAATTCACCCCTCCACTTT. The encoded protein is CASSPGTGGNSPLHF. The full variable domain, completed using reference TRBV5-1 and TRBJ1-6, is KAGVTQTPRYLIKTRGQQVTLSCSPISGHRSVSWYQQTPGQGLQFLFEYFSETQRNKGNFPGRFSGRQFSNSRSEMNVSTLELGDSALYLCASSPGTGGNSPLHFGNGTRLTVT.

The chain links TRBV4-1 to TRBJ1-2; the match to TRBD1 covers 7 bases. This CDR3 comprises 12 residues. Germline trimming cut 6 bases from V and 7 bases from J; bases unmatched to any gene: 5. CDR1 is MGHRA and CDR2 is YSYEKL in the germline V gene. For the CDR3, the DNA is TGCGCCAGCAGTCTTACAGGGGTTGGCTACACCTTC. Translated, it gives CASSLTGVGYTF.

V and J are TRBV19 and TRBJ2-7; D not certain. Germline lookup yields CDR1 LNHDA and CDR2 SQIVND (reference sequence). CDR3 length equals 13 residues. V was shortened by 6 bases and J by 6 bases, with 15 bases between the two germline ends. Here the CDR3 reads CASSPDLTGEQYF. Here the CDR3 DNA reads TGTGCCAGTAGCCCAGACCTAACCGGCGAGCAGTACTTC.

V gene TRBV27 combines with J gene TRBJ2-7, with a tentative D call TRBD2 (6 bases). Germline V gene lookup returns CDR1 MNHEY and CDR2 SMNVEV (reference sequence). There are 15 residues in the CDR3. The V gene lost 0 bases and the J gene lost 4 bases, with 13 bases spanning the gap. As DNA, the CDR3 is TGTGCCAGCAGTTTATCCTCTAGCGACCATTACGAGCAGTACTTC. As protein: CASSLSSSDHYEQYF.

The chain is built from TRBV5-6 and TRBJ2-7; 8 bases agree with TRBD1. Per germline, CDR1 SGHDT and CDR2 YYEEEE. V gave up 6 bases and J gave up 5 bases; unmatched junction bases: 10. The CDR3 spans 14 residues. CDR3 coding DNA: TGTGCCAGCAATATACAGGGGGGAATCAACGAGCAGTACTTC. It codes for CASNIQGGINEQYF.

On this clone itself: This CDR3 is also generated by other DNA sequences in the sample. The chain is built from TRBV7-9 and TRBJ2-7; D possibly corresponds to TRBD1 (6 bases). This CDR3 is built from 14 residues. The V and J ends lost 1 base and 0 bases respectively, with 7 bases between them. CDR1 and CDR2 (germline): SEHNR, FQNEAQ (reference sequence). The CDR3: CASSLEQGSYEQYF. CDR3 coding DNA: TGTGCCAGCAGCTTAGAACAGGGCTCCTACGAGCAGTACTTC. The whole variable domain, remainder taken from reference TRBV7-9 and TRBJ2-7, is DTGVSQNPRHKITKRGQNVTFRCDPISEHNRLYWYRQTLGQGPEFLTYFQNEAQLEKSRLLSDRFSAERPKGSFSTLEIQRTEQGDSAMYLCASSLEQGSYEQYFGPGTRLTVT.

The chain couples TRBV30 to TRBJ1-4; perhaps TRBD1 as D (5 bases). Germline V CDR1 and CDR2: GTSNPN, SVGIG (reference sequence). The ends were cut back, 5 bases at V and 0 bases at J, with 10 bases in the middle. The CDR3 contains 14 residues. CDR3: CAWDRAATNEKLFF. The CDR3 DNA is TGTGCCTGGGACAGAGCTGCAACTAATGAAAAACTGTTTTTT.

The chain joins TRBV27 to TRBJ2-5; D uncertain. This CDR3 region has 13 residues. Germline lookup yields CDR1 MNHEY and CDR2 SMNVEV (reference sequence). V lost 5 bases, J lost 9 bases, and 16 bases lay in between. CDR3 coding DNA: TGTGCCAGCAGTCCAGACCTGGGGTTGTCCCAGTACTTC. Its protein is CASSPDLGLSQYF.

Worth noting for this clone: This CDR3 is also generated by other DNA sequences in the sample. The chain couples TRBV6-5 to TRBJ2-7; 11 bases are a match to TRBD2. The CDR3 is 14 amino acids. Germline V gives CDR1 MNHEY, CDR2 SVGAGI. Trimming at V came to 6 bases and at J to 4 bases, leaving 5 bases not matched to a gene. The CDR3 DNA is TGTGCCAGCAGCTATAGCGGGGGGGGGTACGAGCAGTACTTC. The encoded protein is CASSYSGGGYEQYF.

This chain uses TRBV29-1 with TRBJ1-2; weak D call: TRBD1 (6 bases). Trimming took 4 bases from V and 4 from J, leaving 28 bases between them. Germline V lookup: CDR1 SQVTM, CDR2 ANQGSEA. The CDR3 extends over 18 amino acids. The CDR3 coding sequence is TGCAGCGTTGGGGGGGCTGACACCACGTTATCCCAAGGCTATGGCTACACCTTC. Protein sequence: CSVGGADTTLSQGYGYTF. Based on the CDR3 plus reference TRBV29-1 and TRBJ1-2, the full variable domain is SAVISQKPSRDICQRGTSLTIQCQVDSQVTMMFWYRQQPGQSLTLIATANQGSEATYESGFVIDKFPISRPNLTFSTLTVSNMSPEDSSIYLCSVGGADTTLSQGYGYTFGSGTRLTVV.

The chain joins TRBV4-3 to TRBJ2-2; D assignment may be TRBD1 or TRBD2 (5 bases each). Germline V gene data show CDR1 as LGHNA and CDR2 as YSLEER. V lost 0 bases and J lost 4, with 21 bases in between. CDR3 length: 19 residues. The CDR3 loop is CASSQEGLGDASGTGELFF. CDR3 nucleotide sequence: TGCGCCAGCAGCCAAGAAGGACTCGGGGACGCGTCGGGCACCGGGGAGCTGTTTTTT.

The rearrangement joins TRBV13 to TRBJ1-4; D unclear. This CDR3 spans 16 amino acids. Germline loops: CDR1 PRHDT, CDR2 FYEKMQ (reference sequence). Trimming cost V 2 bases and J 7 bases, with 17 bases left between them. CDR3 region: CASSLWGSWKGEKLFF. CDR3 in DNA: TGTGCCAGCAGCTTATGGGGATCCTGGAAGGGTGAAAAACTGTTTTTT.

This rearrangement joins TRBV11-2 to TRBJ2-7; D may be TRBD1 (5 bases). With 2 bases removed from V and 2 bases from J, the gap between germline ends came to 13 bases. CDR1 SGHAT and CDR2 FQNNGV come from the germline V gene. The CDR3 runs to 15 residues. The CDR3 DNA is TGTGCCAGCAGCTTAAACCCCCAGGGAACCTACGAGCAGTACTTC. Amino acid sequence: CASSLNPQGTYEQYF.

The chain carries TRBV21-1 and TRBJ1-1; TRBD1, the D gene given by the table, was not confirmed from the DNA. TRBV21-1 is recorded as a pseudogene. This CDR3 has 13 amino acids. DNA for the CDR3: TGTGCCAGCAGCACCTGGGGGCACAGCCGCGCGTTCTTT. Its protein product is CASSTWGHSRAFF.

The chain's CDR3 is CASSPPPSRGYNEQFF. CDR3 nucleotide sequence: TGCGCCAGCAGCCCCCCACCGTCCCGCGGGTACAATGAGCAGTTCTTC. The chain recombines TRBV5-1 with TRBJ2-1, with D possibly matching TRBD2 (5 bases). The CDR3 consists of 16 residues. Per the germline V gene, CDR1 is SGHRS and CDR2 is YFSETQ. The V gene lost 4 bases and the J gene lost 4 bases, with 18 bases spanning the gap.

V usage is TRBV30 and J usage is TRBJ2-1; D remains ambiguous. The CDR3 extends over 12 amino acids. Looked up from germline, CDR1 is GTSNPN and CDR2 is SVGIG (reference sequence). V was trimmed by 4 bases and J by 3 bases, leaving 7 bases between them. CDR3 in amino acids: CAWIASYNEQFF. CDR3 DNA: TGTGCCTGGATCGCCAGCTACAATGAGCAGTTCTTC.

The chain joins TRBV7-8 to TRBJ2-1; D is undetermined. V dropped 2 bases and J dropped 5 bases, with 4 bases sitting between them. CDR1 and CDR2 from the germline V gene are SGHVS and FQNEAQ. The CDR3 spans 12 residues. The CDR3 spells CASSLPDNEQFF. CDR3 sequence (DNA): TGTGCCAGCAGCTTACCAGACAATGAGCAGTTCTTC.

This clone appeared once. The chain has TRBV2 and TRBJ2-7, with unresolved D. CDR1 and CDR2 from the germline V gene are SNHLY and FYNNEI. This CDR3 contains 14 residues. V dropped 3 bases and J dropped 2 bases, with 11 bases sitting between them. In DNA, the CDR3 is TGTGCCAGCAGTGATAGGGCTCATGCCTACGAGCAGTACTTC. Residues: CASSDRAHAYEQYF.

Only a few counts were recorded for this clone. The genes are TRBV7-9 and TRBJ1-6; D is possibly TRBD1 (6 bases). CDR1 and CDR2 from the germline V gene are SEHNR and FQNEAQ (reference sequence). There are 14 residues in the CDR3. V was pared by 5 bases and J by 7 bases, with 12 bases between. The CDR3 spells CASSVGGGNSPLHF. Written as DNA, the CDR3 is TGTGCCAGCAGCGTAGGAGGGGGGAATTCACCCCTCCACTTT.

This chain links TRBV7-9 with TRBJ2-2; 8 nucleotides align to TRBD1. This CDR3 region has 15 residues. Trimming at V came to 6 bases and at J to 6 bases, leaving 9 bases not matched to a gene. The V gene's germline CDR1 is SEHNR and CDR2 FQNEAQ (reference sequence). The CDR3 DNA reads TGTGCCAGCAGTAGCCGGGACAGGTTTTCCGGGGAGCTGTTTTTT. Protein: CASSSRDRFSGELFF.

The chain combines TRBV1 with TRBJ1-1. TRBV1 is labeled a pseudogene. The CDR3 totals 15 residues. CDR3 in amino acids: CTSSTWEGADTEAFF. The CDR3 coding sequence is TGCACCAGCAGCACCTGGGAGGGGGCGGACACTGAAGCTTTCTTT.

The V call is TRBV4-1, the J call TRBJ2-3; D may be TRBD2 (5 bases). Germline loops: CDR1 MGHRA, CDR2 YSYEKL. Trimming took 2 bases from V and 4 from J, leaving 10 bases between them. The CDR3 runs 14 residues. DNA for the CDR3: TGCGCCAGCAGCCAATCCCCTAGCCCAGATACGCAGTATTTT. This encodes CASSQSPSPDTQYF.

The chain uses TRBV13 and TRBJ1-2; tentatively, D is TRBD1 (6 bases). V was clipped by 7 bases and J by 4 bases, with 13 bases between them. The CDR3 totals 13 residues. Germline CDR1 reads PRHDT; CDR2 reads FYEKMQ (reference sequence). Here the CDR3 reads CASNQGRGYGYTF. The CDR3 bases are TGTGCCAGCAATCAGGGGCGAGGCTATGGCTACACCTTC. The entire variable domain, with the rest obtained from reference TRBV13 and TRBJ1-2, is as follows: AAGVIQSPRHLIKEKRETATLKCYPIPRHDTVYWYQQGPGQDPQFLISFYEKMQSDKGSIPDRFSAQQFSDYHSELNMSSLELGDSALYFCASNQGRGYGYTFGSGTRLTVV.

This chain's CDR3 is CASSESSIGLAVYNEQFF. CDR3 coding DNA: TGCGCCAGCAGTGAGTCCTCTATCGGACTAGCGGTTTACAATGAGCAGTTCTTC. The chain joins TRBV10-2 to TRBJ2-1, with 10 bases lining up with TRBD2. J gave up 4 bases and V 0 bases, and 9 bases lay outside the gene matches. This CDR3 spans 18 amino acids. Germline loops: CDR1 WSHSY, CDR2 SAAADI.

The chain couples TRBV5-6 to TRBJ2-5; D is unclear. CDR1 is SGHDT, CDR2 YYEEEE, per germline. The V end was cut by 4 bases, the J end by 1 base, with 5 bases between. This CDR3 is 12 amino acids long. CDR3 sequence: CASSIFQETQYF. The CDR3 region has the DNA TGTGCCAGCAGCATCTTCCAAGAGACCCAGTACTTC.